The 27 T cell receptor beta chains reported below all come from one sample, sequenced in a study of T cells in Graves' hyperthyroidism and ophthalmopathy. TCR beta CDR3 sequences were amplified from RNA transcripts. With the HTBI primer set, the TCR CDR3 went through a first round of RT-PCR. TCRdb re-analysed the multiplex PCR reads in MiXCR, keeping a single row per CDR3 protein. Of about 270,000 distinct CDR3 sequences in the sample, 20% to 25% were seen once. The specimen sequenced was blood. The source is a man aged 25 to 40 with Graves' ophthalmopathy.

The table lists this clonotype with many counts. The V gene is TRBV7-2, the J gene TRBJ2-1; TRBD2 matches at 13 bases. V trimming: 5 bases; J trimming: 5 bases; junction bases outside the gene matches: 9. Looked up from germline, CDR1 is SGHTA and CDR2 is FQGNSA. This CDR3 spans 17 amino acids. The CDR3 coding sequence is TGTGCCAGCAGCCGCTGGACTAGCGGGAGCCCGAACAATGAGCAGTTCTTC. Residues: CASSRWTSGSPNNEQFF.

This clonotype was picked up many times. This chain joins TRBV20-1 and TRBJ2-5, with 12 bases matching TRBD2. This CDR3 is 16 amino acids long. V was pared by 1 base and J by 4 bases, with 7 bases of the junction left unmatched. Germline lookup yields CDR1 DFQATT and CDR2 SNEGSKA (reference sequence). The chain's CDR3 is CSARVLTSGRPETQYF. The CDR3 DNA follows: TGCAGTGCTAGAGTCCTGACTAGCGGGAGACCAGAGACCCAGTACTTC.

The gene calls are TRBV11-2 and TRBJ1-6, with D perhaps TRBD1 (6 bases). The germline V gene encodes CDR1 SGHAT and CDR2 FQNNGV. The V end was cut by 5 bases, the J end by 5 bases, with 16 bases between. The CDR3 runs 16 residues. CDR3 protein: CASSLSGHPNNSPLHF. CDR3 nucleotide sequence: TGTGCCAGCAGCCTTTCGGGACACCCTAATAATTCACCCCTCCACTTT. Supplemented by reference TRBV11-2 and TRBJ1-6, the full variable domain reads EAGVAQSPRYKIIEKRQSVAFWCNPISGHATLYWYQQILGQGPKLLIQFQNNGVVDDSQLPKDRFSAERLKGVDSTLKIQPAKLEDSAVYLCASSLSGHPNNSPLHFGNGTRLTVT.

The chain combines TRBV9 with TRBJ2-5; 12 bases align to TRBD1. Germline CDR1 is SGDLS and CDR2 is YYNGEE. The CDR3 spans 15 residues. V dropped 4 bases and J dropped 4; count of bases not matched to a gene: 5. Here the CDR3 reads CASSSRDRGLETQYF. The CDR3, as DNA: TGTGCCAGCAGCTCCCGGGACAGGGGGCTAGAGACCCAGTACTTC.

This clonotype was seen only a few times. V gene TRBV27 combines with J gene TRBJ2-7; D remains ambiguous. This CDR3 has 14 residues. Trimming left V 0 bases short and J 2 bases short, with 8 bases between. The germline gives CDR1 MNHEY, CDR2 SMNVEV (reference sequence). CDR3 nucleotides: TGTGCCAGCAGTTTATCTGACGGCCCCTACGAGCAGTACTTC. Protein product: CASSLSDGPYEQYF.

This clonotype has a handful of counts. This chain's CDR3 is CASSTRQGRSTDTQYF. The CDR3, as DNA: TGTGCCAGCAGCACAAGACAGGGCCGGAGCACAGATACGCAGTATTTT. The chain recombines TRBV25-1 with TRBJ2-3, with 7 nucleotides matching TRBD1. Trimming took 6 bases from V and 0 from J; bases not matched to a gene: 9. The length of the CDR3 is 16 residues. CDR1 is MGHDK, CDR2 SYGVNS, per germline.

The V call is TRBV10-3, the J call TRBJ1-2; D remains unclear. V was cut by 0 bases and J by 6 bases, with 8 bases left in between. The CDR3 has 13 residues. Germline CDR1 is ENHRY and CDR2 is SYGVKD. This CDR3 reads CAISESSIDGYTF. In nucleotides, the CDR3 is TGTGCCATCAGTGAGTCTAGTATCGATGGCTACACCTTC.

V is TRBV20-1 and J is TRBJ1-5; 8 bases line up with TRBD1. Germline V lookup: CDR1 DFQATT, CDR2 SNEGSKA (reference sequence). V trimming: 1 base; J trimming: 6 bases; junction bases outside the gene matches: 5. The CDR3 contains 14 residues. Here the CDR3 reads CSARVTGGGQPQHF. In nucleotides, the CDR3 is TGCAGTGCTAGAGTTACAGGGGGTGGTCAGCCCCAGCATTTT.

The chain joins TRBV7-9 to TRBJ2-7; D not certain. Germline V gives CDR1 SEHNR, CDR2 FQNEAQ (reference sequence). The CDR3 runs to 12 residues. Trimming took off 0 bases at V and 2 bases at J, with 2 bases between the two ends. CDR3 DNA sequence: TGTGCCAGCAGCTTAGCCCCCTACGAGCAGTACTTC. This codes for CASSLAPYEQYF.

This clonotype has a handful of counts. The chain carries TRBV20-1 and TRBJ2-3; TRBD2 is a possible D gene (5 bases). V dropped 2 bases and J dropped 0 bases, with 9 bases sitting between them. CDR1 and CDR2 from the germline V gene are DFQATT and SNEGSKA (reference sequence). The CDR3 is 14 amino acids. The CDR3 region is CSARRGSSTDTQYF. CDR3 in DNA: TGCAGTGCTAGAAGAGGGAGCAGCACAGATACGCAGTATTTT.

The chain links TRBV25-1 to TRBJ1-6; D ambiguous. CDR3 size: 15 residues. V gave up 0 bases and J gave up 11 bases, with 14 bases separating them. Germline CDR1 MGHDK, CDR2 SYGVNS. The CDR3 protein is CASSEYEGWSAPLHF. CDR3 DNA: TGTGCCAGCAGTGAATATGAGGGTTGGTCAGCACCCCTCCACTTT.

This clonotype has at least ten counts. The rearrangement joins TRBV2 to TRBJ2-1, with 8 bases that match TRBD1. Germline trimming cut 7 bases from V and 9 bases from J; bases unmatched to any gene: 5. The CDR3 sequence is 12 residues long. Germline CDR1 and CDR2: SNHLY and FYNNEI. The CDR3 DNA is TGTGCCAGCACCCAGGGGGCGATTGAGCAGTTCTTC. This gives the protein CASTQGAIEQFF. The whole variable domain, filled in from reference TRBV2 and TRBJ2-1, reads EPEVTQTPSHQVTQMGQEVILRCVPISNHLYFYWYRQILGQKVEFLVSFYNNEISEKSEIFDDQFSVERPDGSNFTLKIRSTKLEDSAMYFCASTQGAIEQFFGPGTRLTVL.

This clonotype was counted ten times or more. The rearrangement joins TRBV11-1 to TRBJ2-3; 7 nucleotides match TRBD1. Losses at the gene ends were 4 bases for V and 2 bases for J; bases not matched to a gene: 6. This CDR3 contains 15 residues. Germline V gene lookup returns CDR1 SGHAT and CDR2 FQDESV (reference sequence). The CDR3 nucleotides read TGTGCCAGCAGCTCGACAGGGATGAACACAGATACGCAGTATTTT. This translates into CASSSTGMNTDTQYF.

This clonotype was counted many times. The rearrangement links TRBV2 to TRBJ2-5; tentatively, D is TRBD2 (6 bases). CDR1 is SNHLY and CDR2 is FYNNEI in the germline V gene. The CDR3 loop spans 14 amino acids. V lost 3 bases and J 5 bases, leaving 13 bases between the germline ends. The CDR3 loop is CASSEAGRGETQYF. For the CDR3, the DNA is TGTGCCAGCAGTGAGGCGGGGAGAGGGGAGACCCAGTACTTC.

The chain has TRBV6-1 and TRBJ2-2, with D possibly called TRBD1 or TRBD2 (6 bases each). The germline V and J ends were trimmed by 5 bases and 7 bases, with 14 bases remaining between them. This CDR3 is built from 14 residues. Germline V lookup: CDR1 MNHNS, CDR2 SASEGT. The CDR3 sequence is CASSLRGEGGELFF. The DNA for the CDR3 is TGTGCCAGCAGTCTAAGGGGGGAAGGCGGGGAGCTGTTTTTT.

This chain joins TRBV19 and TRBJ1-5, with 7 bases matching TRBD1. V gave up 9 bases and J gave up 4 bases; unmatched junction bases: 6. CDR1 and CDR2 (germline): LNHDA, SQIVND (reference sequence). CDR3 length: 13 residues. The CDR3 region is CASRQGGNQPQHF. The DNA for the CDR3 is TGTGCCAGCAGACAGGGTGGGAATCAGCCCCAGCATTTT.

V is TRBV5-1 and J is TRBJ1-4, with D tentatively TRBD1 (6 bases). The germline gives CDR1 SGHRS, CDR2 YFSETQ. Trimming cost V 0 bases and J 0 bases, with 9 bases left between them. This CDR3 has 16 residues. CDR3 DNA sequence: TGCGCCAGCAGCTTGGACAGGGCAACAACTAATGAAAAACTGTTTTTT. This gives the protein CASSLDRATTNEKLFF. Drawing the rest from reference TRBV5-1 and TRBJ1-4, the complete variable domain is KAGVTQTPRYLIKTRGQQVTLSCSPISGHRSVSWYQQTPGQGLQFLFEYFSETQRNKGNFPGRFSGRQFSNSRSEMNVSTLELGDSALYLCASSLDRATTNEKLFFGSGTQLSVL.

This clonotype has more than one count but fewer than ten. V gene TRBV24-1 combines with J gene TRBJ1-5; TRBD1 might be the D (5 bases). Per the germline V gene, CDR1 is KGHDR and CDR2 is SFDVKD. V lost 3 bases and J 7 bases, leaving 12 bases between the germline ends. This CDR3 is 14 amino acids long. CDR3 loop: CATSDGGVSQPQHF. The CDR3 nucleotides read TGTGCCACCAGTGATGGGGGGGTAAGCCAGCCCCAGCATTTT.

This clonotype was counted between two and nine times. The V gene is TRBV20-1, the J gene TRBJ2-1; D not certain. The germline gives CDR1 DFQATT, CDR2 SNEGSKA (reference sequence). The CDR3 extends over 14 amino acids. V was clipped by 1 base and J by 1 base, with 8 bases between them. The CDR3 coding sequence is TGCAGTGCTAGAGGGTCGAGTTCCTACAATGAGCAGTTCTTC. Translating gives CSARGSSSYNEQFF.

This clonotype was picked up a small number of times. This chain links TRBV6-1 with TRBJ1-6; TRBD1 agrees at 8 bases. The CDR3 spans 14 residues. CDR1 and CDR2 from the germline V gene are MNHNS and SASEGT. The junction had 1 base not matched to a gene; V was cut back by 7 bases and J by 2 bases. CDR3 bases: TGTGCCAGCACAGGGGGCACCTATAATTCACCCCTCCACTTT. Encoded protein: CASTGGTYNSPLHF.

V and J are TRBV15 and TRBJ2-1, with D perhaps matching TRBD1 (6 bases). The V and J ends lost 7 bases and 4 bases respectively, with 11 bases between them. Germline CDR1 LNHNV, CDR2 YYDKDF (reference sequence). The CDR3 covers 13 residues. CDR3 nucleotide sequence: TGTGCCACCAAAGCGGACAGTTACAATGAGCAGTTCTTC. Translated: CATKADSYNEQFF.

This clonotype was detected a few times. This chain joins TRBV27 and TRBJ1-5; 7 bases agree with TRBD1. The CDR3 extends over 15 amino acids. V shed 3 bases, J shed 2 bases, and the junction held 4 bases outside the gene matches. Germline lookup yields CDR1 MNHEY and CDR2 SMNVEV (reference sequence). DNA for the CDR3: TGTGCCAGCAGTTTCAGGGGGTATCGCAATCAGCCCCAGCATTTT. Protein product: CASSFRGYRNQPQHF.

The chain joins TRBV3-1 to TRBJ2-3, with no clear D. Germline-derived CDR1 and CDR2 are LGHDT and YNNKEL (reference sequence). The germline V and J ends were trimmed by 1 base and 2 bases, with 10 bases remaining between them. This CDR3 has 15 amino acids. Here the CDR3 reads CASSQGTSPTDTQYF. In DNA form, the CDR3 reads TGTGCCAGCAGCCAAGGTACTTCCCCCACAGATACGCAGTATTTT.

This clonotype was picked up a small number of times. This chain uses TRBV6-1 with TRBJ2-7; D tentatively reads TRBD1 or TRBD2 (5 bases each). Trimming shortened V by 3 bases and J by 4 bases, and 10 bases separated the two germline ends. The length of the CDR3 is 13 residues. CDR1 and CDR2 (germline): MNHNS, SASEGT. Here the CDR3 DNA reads TGTGCCAGCAGTGATGTGGGGGAGTACGAGCAGTACTTC. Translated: CASSDVGEYEQYF.

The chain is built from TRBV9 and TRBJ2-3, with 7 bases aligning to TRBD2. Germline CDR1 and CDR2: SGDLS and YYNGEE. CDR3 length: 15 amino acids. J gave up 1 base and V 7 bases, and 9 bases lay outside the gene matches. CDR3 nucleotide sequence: TGTGCCAGCGCAGTCGGCGGGAGTGGCACAGATACGCAGTATTTT. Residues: CASAVGGSGTDTQYF.

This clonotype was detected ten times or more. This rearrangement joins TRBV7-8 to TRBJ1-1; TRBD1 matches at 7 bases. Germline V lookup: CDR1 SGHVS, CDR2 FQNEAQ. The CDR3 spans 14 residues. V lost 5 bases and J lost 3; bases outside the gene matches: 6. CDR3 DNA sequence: TGTGCCAGCAGCAAGACAGACAGGGACACTGAAGCTTTCTTT. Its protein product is CASSKTDRDTEAFF. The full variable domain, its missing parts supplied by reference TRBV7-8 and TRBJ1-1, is GAGVSQSPRYKVAKRGQDVALRCDPISGHVSLFWYQQALGQGPEFLTYFQNEAQLDKSGLPSDRFFAERPEGSVSTLKIQRTQQEDSAVYLCASSKTDRDTEAFFGQGTRLTVV.

In DNA, the CDR3 is TGTGCCAGCAGCTTAGATTTAGTTGGGTCCGGGGAGCTGTTTTTT. It yields the protein CASSLDLVGSGELFF. The rearrangement links TRBV7-8 to TRBJ2-2; D remains unclear. This CDR3 region has 15 residues. Looked up from germline, CDR1 is SGHVS and CDR2 is FQNEAQ. Trimming left V 1 base short and J 6 bases short, with 12 bases between.